This note documents a single TCR beta chain sequence. This clonotype has at least ten counts. There is no known antigen for this receptor. No base qualities exist here, and no much larger clone lies one base off it. Ficoll-Paque density gradient centrifugation was the method used to isolate PBMCs. This record belongs to a study of T-cell memory formation after mild COVID-19 (dated by TCRdb to 2020 to 2023). Context from the whole study: Most TCR sequence clusters were specific to one of the two donors. Longitudinal TCRalpha and TCRbeta repertoire sequencing tracked T-cell clones expanding and contracting after mild COVID-19 in two donors. Two young, previously healthy adult volunteers made up the cohort, one male and one female.

Overall results and qualifications from the work: Balanced CD4/CD8 phenotypes were observed for clones contracting from day 15 to 85, whereas a bias towards CD4+ was observed for a second wave of clones expanding from day 15 to 37. Whether the second-wave clones peaking on day 37 were SARS-CoV-2 specific was not confirmed. Some responding clones were detected in pre-infection memory, suggesting pre-existing cross-reactive memory T cells joined the SARS-CoV-2 response. The study included only a couple of mild cases, and larger cohorts that include severe cases with pre-infection samples were judged to be necessary. Contracting CD4+ clones turned up mainly in the CM and EM memory subsets, whereas EMRA was where CD8+ clones were enriched.

The data were produced on an Illumina NovaSeq 6000. Using 5'RACE with constant-segment primers, TCRalpha and TCRbeta cDNA libraries were constructed, with sample barcodes and unique molecular identifiers added in the process. RNA was extracted from every sample with Trizol reagent. Amplification of the libraries took two PCR steps, and the second step added a second sample barcode plus Illumina TruSeq adapters. Libraries were sequenced on an Illumina NovaSeq with 2 x 150 bp paired-end reads. From the authors' description of their analysis: Reads were demultiplexed and collapsed into UMI-guided consensus sequences with migec v1.2.7. Using mixcr v2.1.11, the UMI consensuses were aligned to TRA and TRB V and J templates and assembled into clonotypes. A clonotype was counted as expanded or contracted only when both edgeR and NoisET called the clonotype significant, with the noise models trained on biological replicates. For edgeR calls, the cutoffs were a false discovery rate-adjusted p below 0.01 and a log2 fold-change threshold of 1. PCA with hierarchical clustering of max-normalized trajectories of the 1000 most abundant clonotypes was used as exploratory dynamics analysis. Separately sequenced CD4+ and CD8+ repertoires were used to assign the CD4 or CD8 phenotype of responding clones. In TCRdb, the public reads were trimmed at Q25 with fastp and aligned with MiXCR, with productive beta chains retained. CDR3 protein duplicates are merged, each entry listing the most common genes and DNA. The V and J calls were determined by TCRdb, not by the authors. The sample table shows tens of thousands of distinct CDR3 sequences, and more than 12% are seen once. 39% of the sample comes from the top ten.

CDR1 is given as WNHNN and CDR2 as SYGVQD, both from the germline V gene (reference sequence). Cut back by 2 bases and 4 bases, the V and J ends lie 17 bases apart. The CDR3 spans 16 residues, from the cysteine through the phenylalanine. Only CDR3 DNA remains: 48 bases, in frame from the first base. This sequence uses TRBV10-1 and TRBJ1-1; the D segment could be TRBD1, given 5 matching bases. The sequence was collected from a man aged 18 to 30 who had mild COVID-19 (a few samples of this study predate the infection). The sample titles of this study are shuffled in the database, so cell type and time point are left out; the donor was told from shared clones. Material for sequencing was PBMCs or a T cell subset sorted from them (not recorded which). The CDR3 in this case is CASSEVRTQDSTEAFF. The DNA reads TGCGCCAGCAGTGAGGTACGGACACAGGATAGCACTGAAGCTTTCTTT.